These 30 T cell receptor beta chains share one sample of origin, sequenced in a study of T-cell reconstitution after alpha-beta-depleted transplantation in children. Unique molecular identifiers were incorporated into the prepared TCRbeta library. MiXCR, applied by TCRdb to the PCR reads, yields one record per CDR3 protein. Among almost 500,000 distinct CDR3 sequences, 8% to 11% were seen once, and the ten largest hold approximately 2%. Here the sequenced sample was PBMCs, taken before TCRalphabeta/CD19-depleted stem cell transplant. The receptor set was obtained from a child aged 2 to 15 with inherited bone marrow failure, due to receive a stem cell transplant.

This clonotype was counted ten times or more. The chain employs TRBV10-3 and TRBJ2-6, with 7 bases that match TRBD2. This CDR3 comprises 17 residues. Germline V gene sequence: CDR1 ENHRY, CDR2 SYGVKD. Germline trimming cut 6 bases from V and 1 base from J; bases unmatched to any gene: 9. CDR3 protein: CAISPPGLTSGANVLTF. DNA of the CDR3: TGTGCCATCAGCCCACCGGGACTAACTTCTGGGGCCAACGTCCTGACTTTC.

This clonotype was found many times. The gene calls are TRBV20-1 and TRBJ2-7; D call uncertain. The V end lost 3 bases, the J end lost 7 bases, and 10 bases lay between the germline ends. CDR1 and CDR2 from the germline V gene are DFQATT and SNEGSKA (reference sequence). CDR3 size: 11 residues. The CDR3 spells CSARKVWEQYF. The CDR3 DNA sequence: TGCAGTGCTAGGAAAGTTTGGGAGCAGTACTTC.

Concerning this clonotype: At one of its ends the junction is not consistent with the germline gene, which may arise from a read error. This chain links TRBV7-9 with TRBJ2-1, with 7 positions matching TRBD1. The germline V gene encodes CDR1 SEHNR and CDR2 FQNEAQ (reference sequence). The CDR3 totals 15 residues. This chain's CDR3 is CASSLIKGAPNEPFF. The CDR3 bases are TGTGCCAGCAGCTTGATCAAGGGGGCCCCCAATGAGCCGTTCTTC.

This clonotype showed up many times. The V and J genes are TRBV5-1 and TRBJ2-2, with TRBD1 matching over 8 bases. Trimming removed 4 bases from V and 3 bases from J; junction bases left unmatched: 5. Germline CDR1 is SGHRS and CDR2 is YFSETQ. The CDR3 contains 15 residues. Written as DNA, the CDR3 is TGCGCCAGCAGCCCGCAGGGGGCGCACACCGGGGAGCTGTTTTTT. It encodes CASSPQGAHTGELFF.

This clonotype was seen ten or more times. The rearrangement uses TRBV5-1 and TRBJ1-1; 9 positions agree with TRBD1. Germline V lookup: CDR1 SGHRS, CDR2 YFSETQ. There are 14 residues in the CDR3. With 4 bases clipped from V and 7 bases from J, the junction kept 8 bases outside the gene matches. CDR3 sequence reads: CASSPGQGLDEAFF. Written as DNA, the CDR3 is TGCGCCAGCAGCCCGGGACAGGGTCTGGATGAAGCTTTCTTT.

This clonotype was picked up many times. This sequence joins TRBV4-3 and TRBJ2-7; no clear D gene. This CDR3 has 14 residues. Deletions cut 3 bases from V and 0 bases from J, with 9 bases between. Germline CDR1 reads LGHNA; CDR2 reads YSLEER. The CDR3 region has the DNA TGCGCCAGCAGCCAGAGCCTAAGCTCCTACGAGCAGTACTTC. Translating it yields CASSQSLSSYEQYF.

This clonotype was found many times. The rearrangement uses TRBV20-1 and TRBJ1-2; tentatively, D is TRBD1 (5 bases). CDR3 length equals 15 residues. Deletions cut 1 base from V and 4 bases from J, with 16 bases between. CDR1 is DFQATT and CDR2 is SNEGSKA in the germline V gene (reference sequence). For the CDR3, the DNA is TGCAGTGCTAGAGGGGGCCAGGCGAATATCTATGGCTACACCTTC. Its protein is CSARGGQANIYGYTF.

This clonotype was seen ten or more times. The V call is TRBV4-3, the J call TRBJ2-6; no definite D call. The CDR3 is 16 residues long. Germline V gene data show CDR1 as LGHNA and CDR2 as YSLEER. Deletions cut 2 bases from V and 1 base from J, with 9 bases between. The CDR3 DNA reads TGCGCCAGCAGCCAAAATAAGGGTTCTGGGGCCAACGTCCTGACTTTC. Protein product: CASSQNKGSGANVLTF.

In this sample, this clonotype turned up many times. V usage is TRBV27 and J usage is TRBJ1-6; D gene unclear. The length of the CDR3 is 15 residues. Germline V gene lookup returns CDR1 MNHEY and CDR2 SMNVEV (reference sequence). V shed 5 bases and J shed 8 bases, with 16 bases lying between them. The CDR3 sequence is CASSPRQTGDSPLHF. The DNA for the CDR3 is TGTGCCAGCAGTCCCCGCCAAACCGGGGATTCACCCCTCCACTTT.

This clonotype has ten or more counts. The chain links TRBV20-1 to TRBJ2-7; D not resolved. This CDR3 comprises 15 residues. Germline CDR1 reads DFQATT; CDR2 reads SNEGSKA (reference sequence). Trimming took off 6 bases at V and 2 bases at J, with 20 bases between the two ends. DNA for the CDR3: TGCAGTGCCTTCGACGGCCGCCGAAGGCCCTACGAGCAGTACTTC. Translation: CSAFDGRRRPYEQYF.

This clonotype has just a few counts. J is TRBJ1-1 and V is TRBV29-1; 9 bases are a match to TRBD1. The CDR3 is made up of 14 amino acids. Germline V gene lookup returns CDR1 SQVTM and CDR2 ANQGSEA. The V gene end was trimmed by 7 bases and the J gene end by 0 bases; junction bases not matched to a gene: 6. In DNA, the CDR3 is TGCAGCGCTAAGGGACAGGGCCTGAACACTGAAGCTTTCTTT. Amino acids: CSAKGQGLNTEAFF.

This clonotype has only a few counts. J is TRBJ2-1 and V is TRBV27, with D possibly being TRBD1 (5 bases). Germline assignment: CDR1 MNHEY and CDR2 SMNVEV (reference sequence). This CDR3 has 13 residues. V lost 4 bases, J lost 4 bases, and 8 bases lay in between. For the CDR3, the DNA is TGTGCCAGCAGTTGGGCAGGGTACAATGAGCAGTTCTTC. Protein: CASSWAGYNEQFF.

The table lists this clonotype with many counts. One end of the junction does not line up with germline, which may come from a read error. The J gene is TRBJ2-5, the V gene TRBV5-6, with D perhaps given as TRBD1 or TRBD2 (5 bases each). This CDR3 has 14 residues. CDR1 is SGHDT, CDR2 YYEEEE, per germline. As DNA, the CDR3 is TGTGCCAGCAGCGCTGGGACGGAACAAGGGACCCAGTACTTC. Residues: CASSAGTEQGTQYF.

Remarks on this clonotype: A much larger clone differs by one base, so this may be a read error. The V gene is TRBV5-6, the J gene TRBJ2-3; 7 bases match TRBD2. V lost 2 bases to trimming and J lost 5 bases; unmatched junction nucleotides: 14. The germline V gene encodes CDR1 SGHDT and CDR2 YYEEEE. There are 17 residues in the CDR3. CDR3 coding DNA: TGTGCCAGCAGCTTACATGCTGGGCGGGAGATTTTAGATACGCAGTATTTT. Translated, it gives CASSLHAGREILDTQYF.

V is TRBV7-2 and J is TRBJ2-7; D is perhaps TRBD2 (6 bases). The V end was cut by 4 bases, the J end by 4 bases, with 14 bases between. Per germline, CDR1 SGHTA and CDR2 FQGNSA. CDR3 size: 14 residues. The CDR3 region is CASSSAGPWYEQYF. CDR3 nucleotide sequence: TGTGCCAGCAGCTCCGCGGGGCCTTGGTACGAGCAGTACTTC.

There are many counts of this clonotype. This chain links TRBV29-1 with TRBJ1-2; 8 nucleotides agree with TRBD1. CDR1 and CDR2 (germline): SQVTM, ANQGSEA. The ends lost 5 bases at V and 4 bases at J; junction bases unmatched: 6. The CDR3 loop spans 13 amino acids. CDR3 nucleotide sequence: TGCAGCGTTATTGACAGGGGTCCCTATGGCTACACCTTC. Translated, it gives CSVIDRGPYGYTF.

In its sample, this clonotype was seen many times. The CDR3 loop is CASSLLGSPGQGADNSPLHF. CDR3 DNA sequence: TGTGCCAGCAGCTTATTAGGGAGCCCGGGACAGGGAGCGGATAATTCACCCCTCCACTTT. The chain recombines TRBV13 with TRBJ1-6; 9 bases fit TRBD1. The CDR3 runs 20 residues. In germline, CDR1 is PRHDT, CDR2 FYEKMQ (reference sequence). The V gene end was trimmed by 2 bases and the J gene end by 5 bases; junction bases not matched to a gene: 16.

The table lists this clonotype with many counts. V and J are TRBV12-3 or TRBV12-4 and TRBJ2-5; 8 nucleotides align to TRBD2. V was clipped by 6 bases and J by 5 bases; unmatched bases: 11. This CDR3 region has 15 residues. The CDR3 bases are TGTGCCAGCAGAACCTTGCGGGAGGCGGAGGAGACCCAGTACTTC. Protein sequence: CASRTLREAEETQYF.

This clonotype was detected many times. This CDR3 reads CASSYSRLAGGQFF. CDR3 DNA: TGTGCCAGCAGTTACTCGAGGCTAGCGGGAGGTCAGTTCTTC. The rearrangement uses TRBV6-2 or TRBV6-3 and TRBJ2-1; TRBD2 matches 11 bases. Per the germline V gene, CDR1 is MNHEY and CDR2 is SVGEGT. The junction had 5 bases not matched to a gene; V was cut back by 0 bases and J by 13 bases. This CDR3 region has 14 residues.

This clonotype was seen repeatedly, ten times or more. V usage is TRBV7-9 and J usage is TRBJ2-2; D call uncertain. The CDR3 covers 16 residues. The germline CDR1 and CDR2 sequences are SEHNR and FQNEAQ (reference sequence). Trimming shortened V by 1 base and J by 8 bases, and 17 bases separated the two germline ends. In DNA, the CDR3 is TGTGCCAGCAGCTTAGGACTCACACAATTGACTGGGGAGCTGTTTTTT. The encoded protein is CASSLGLTQLTGELFF.

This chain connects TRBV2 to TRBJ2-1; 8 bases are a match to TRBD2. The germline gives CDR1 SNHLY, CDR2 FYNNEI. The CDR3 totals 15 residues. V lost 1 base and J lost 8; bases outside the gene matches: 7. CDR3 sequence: CASSEVVAGTHEQFF. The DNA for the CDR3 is TGTGCCAGCAGTGAAGTGGTAGCGGGAACCCATGAGCAGTTCTTC.

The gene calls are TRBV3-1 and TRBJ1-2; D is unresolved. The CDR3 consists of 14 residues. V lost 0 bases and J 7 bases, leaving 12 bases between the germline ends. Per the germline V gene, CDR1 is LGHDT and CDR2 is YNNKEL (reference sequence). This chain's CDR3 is CASSQDHPVSGYTF. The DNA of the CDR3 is TGTGCCAGCAGCCAAGATCATCCGGTTAGTGGCTACACCTTC.

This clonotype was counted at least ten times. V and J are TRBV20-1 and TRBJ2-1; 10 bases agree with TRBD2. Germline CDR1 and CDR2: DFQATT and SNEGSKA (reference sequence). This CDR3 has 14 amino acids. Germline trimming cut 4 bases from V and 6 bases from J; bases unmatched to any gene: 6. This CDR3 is CSANLAGVSNEQFF. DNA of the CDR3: TGCAGTGCTAATCTAGCGGGAGTCTCCAATGAGCAGTTCTTC.

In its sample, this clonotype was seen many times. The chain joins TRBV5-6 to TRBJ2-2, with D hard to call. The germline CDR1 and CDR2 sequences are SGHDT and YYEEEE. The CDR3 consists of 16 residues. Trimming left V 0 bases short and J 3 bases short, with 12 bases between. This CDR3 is CASSLGLKPYTGELFF. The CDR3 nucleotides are TGTGCCAGCAGCTTGGGACTTAAGCCCTACACCGGGGAGCTGTTTTTT.

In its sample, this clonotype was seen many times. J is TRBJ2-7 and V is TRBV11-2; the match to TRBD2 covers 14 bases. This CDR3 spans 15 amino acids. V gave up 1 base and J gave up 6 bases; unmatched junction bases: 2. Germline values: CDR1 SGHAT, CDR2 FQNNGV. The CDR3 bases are TGTGCCAGCAGCTTAGGGACTAGCGGGAGGCGCGAGCAGTACTTC. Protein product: CASSLGTSGRREQYF.

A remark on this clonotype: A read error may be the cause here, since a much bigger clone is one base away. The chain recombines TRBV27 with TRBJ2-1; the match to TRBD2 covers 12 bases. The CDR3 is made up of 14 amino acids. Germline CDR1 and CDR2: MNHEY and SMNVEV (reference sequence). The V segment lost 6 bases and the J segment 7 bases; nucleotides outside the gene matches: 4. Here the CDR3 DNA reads TGTGCCAGCAGCGGACTAGCGGGAACTAATGAGCAGTTCTTC. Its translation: CASSGLAGTNEQFF.

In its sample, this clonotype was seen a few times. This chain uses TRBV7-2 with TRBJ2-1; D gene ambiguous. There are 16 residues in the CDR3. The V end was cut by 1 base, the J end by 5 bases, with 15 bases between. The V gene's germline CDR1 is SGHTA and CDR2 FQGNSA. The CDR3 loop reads CASSLGWERPHNEQFF. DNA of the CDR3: TGTGCCAGCAGCTTAGGGTGGGAAAGGCCTCACAATGAGCAGTTCTTC.

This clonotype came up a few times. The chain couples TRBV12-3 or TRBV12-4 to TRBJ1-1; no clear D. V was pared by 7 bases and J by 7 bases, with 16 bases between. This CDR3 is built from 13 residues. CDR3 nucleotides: TGTGCCAGCATCCCCCAACCTTACGGTGAAGCTTTCTTT. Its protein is CASIPQPYGEAFF.

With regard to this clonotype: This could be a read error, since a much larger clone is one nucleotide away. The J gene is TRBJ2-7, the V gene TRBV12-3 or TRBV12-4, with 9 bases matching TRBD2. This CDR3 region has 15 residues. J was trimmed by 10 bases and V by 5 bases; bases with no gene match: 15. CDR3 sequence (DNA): TGTGCCAGCAGTCCACTAGCGGGCCCTCCCGGCGACCAGTACTTC. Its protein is CASSPLAGPPGDQYF.

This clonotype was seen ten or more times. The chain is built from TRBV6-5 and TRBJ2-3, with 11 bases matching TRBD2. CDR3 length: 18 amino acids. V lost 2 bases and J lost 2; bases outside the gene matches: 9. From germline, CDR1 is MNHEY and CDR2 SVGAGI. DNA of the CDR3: TGTGCCAGCAGTTACATGGCCCCGACTAGCGGGAACACAGATACGCAGTATTTT. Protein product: CASSYMAPTSGNTDTQYF.